This T cell receptor (beta chain) was sequenced for a study of neurological immune-mediated disorders. This clonotype has at least ten counts. The V segment lost 1 base and the J segment 6 bases; nucleotides outside the gene matches: 6. Germline V gene lookup returns CDR1 SGHTA and CDR2 FQGNSA. The CDR3 has 15 residues. TCRdb re-called the 5' RACE reads through MiXCR, storing one row per CDR3 protein. The repertoire holds roughly 60,000 distinct CDR3 sequences, 3.5% to 4.5% seen once, with less than 2.5% in the top ten. The sample was PBMCs. This chain uses TRBV7-2 with TRBJ1-5; 7 bases line up with TRBD1. The clonotype comes from a woman between 45 and 60 years old with multiple sclerosis. CDR3 region: CASSLEADRVQPQHF. The CDR3, as DNA: TGTGCCAGCAGCTTAGAGGCAGACAGGGTTCAGCCCCAGCATTTT.